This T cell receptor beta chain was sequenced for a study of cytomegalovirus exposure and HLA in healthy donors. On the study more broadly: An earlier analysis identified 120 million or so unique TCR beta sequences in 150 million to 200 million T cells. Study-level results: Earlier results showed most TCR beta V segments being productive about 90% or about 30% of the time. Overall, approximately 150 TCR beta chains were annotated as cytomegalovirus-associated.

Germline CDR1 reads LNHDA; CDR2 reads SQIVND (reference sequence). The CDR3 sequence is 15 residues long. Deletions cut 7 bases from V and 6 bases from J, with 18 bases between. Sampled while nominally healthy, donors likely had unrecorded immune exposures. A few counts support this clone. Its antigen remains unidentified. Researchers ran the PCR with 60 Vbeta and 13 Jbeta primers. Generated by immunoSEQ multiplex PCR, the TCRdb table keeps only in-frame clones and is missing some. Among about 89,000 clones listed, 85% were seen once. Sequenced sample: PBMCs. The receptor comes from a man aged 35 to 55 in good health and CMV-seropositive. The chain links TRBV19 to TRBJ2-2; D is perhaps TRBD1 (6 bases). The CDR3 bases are TGTGCCAGTAAAATCGGTCCAGGGGTTGCCGGGGAGCTGTTTTTT. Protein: CASKIGPGVAGELFF.